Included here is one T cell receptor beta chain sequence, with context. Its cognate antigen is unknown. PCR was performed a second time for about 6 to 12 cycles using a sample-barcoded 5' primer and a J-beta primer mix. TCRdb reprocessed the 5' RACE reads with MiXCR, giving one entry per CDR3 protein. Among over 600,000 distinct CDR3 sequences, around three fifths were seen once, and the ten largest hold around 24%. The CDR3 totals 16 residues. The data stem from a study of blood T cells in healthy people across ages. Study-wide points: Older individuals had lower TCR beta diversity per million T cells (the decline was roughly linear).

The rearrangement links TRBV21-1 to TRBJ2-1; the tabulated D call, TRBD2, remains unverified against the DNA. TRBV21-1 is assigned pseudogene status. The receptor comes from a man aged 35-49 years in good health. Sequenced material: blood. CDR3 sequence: CASSKDGRTSNDEQFF. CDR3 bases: TGTGCCAGCAGCAAAGACGGAAGGACTAGCAATGACGAGCAGTTCTTC.